These 20 T cell receptor beta chains were all obtained from the same sample, sequenced in a study of cytomegalovirus exposure and HLA in healthy donors. PCR employed 60 Vbeta and 13 Jbeta primers. Sequencing was performed with immunoSEQ multiplex PCR; in TCRdb, only in-frame clones are kept and a portion is missing. This table has fewer than 200,000 clones, about 10% appearing once. The source material was PBMCs. All receptors derive from a woman in her twenties or thirties in good health and CMV-seropositive.

The chain uses TRBV18 and TRBJ2-2; a weak D match, TRBD2 (6 bases). V gave up 6 bases and J gave up 4 bases, with 15 bases separating them. Germline-derived CDR1 and CDR2 are KGHSH and LQKENI. The CDR3 is 15 amino acids. The CDR3 loop reads CASSQRDFVTGELFF. CDR3 nucleotide sequence: TGTGCCAGCTCCCAAAGGGACTTTGTCACCGGGGAGCTGTTTTTT.

The CDR3 reads CASSIDNGLAGASHLFF. DNA for the CDR3: TGTGCCAGTAGTATAGATAACGGACTAGCGGGAGCATCCCATTTGTTCTTC. This chain uses TRBV19 with TRBJ2-1; 13 bases align to TRBD2. There are 17 residues in the CDR3. After removal of 0 bases from V and 15 bases from J, the junction contained 14 bases not matched to a gene. The germline CDR1 and CDR2 sequences are LNHDA and SQIVND (reference sequence).

This rearrangement joins TRBV11-3 to TRBJ1-1; D is perhaps TRBD1 (6 bases). The CDR3 spans 14 residues. Germline values: CDR1 SGHNT, CDR2 YENEEA. V lost 2 bases, J lost 1 base, and 8 bases lay in between. CDR3 region: CASSLRGGNTEAFF. The CDR3 coding sequence is TGTGCCAGCAGCTTAAGAGGGGGGAACACTGAAGCTTTCTTT. Based on the CDR3 plus reference TRBV11-3 and TRBJ1-1, the full variable domain is EAGVVQSPRYKIIEKKQPVAFWCNPISGHNTLYWYLQNLGQGPELLIRYENEEAVDDSQLPKDRFSAERLKGVDSTLKIQPAELGDSAVYLCASSLRGGNTEAFFGQGTRLTVV.

The chain uses TRBV9 and TRBJ2-7; 11 nucleotides align to TRBD2. V gave up 0 bases and J gave up 5 bases; unmatched junction bases: 4. CDR1 SGDLS and CDR2 YYNGEE come from the germline V gene. This CDR3 contains 15 residues. CDR3 amino acids: CASSVELAGENEQYF. CDR3 nucleotide sequence: TGTGCCAGCAGCGTAGAACTAGCGGGAGAAAACGAGCAGTACTTC.

The chain has TRBV19 and TRBJ1-5, with 10 bases identical to TRBD1. CDR1 and CDR2 from the germline V gene are LNHDA and SQIVND (reference sequence). The CDR3 extends over 15 amino acids. After removal of 5 bases from V and 6 bases from J, the junction contained 7 bases not matched to a gene. The CDR3: CASSASDRGPQPQHF. The CDR3 nucleotides are TGTGCCAGTAGTGCCTCCGACAGGGGGCCTCAGCCCCAGCATTTT.

The rearrangement uses TRBV10-1 and TRBJ2-2, with 11 bases matching TRBD2. This CDR3 spans 17 amino acids. Germline V gives CDR1 WNHNN, CDR2 SYGVQD (reference sequence). Losses at the gene ends were 3 bases for V and 5 bases for J; bases not matched to a gene: 8. The CDR3 region has the DNA TGCGCCAGCAGTGATCATAGCGGGAGGGCCCAAACCGGGGAGCTGTTTTTT. Translating gives CASSDHSGRAQTGELFF.

There are a few counts of this clone. This sequence joins TRBV5-6 and TRBJ1-2, with D tentatively TRBD1 (5 bases). CDR3 length: 16 residues. With 4 bases removed from V and 0 bases from J, the gap between germline ends came to 16 bases. The germline V gene encodes CDR1 SGHDT and CDR2 YYEEEE. Written as DNA, the CDR3 is TGTGCCAGCAGCGCTATTGGAGGGGTAGCTAACTATGGCTACACCTTC. It is translated as CASSAIGGVANYGYTF.

This clone was recorded a few times. The V and J genes are TRBV27 and TRBJ2-1, with 8 bases aligning to TRBD2. The germline V gene encodes CDR1 MNHEY and CDR2 SMNVEV (reference sequence). The CDR3 extends over 16 amino acids. V lost 3 bases to trimming and J lost 4 bases; unmatched junction nucleotides: 8. In DNA, the CDR3 is TGTGCCAGCAGTTTGTATGCGGGAGGACCGTACAATGAGCAGTTCTTC. The encoded protein is CASSLYAGGPYNEQFF.

This clone was counted between two and nine times. Other nucleotide sequences from this sample produce the same CDR3. The V and J genes are TRBV9 and TRBJ2-3; 9 bases align to TRBD1. Germline CDR1 is SGDLS and CDR2 is YYNGEE. The CDR3 sequence is 15 residues long. V shed 3 bases, J shed 2 bases, and the junction held 4 bases outside the gene matches. The CDR3 spells CASSGDRVSTDTQYF. The CDR3 region has the DNA TGTGCCAGCAGCGGGGACAGGGTCTCCACAGATACGCAGTATTTT.

CDR3 coding DNA: TGTGCCAGCAGTCGGGACAGATTCACAGATACGCAGTATTTT. Translation gives CASSRDRFTDTQYF. This sequence joins TRBV9 and TRBJ2-3; the match to TRBD1 covers 7 bases. V was pared by 5 bases and J by 2 bases, with 5 bases of the junction left unmatched. This CDR3 has 14 residues. Germline loops: CDR1 SGDLS, CDR2 YYNGEE.

The V call is TRBV4-1, the J call TRBJ1-5, with D perhaps matching TRBD1 (6 bases). The CDR3 consists of 14 residues. The V gene's germline CDR1 is MGHRA and CDR2 YSYEKL. Trimming took off 1 base at V and 5 bases at J, with 9 bases between the two ends. Here the CDR3 DNA reads TGCGCCAGCAGCCAAGTGGACAGTTATCAGCCCCAGCATTTT. Translating it yields CASSQVDSYQPQHF.

This chain links TRBV5-4 with TRBJ2-7; the D gene is possibly TRBD1 (5 bases). Looked up from germline, CDR1 is SGHNT and CDR2 is YYREEE (reference sequence). Trimming left V 2 bases short and J 5 bases short, with 11 bases between. The CDR3 totals 13 residues. The CDR3 region is CASSLGAAHEQYF. In DNA, the CDR3 is TGTGCCAGCAGCTTAGGGGCGGCCCACGAGCAGTACTTC.

This clone was picked up a small number of times. The chain combines TRBV27 with TRBJ2-7, with D maybe TRBD1 (6 bases). CDR1 is MNHEY, CDR2 SMNVEV, per germline (reference sequence). The CDR3 covers 13 residues. V lost 4 bases to trimming and J lost 2 bases, with 9 bases between them. The CDR3 coding sequence is TGTGCCAGCAGTTCCCCAGGGGCCTACGAGCAGTACTTC. This codes for CASSSPGAYEQYF.

This chain connects TRBV2 to TRBJ2-3, with D possibly matching TRBD1 (5 bases). CDR1 is SNHLY and CDR2 is FYNNEI in the germline V gene. V lost 1 base, J lost 6 bases, and 14 bases lay in between. The CDR3 has 15 residues. This CDR3 is CASSEGVGAGDTQYF. CDR3 nucleotide sequence: TGTGCCAGCAGTGAAGGTGTAGGGGCTGGGGATACGCAGTATTTT.

This clone was seen only a few times. V and J are TRBV10-2 and TRBJ2-5; 9 nucleotides align to TRBD2. From germline, CDR1 is WSHSY and CDR2 SAAADI. V was pared by 6 bases and J by 0 bases, with 5 bases of the junction left unmatched. This CDR3 comprises 15 residues. Here the CDR3 DNA reads TGCGCCAGCAGGGGGACTAGCAGTTACCAAGAGACCCAGTACTTC. Amino acid sequence: CASRGTSSYQETQYF.

This clone was observed a few times. The J gene is TRBJ2-1, the V gene TRBV6-5, with D tentatively TRBD1 (6 bases). Germline V gene sequence: CDR1 MNHEY, CDR2 SVGAGI. Trimming took 6 bases from V and 5 from J, leaving 17 bases between them. This CDR3 comprises 15 residues. CDR3 region: CASRILQGYDNEQFF. CDR3 DNA sequence: TGTGCCAGCAGAATTCTACAGGGTTACGACAATGAGCAGTTCTTC.

This clone has only a few counts. The V and J genes are TRBV5-6 and TRBJ1-2; D uncertain. CDR1 and CDR2 (germline): SGHDT, YYEEEE. This CDR3 is 15 amino acids long. Trimming left V 4 bases short and J 1 base short, with 14 bases between. DNA for the CDR3: TGTGCCAGCAGCCCAAGCGGATACCTTAACTATGGCTACACCTTC. Translating it yields CASSPSGYLNYGYTF.

The rearrangement uses TRBV18 and TRBJ1-1; TRBD1 is a possible D gene (6 bases). Trimming pared 2 bases from V and 3 bases from J, leaving 10 bases between. The CDR3 covers 14 residues. CDR1 and CDR2 from the germline V gene are KGHSH and LQKENI. CDR3 protein: CASSPAGADTEAFF. In DNA form, the CDR3 reads TGTGCCAGCTCACCAGCGGGGGCAGACACTGAAGCTTTCTTT.

This clone appeared a few times. The chain joins TRBV2 to TRBJ2-2; D may be TRBD2 (6 bases). The CDR3 runs to 15 residues. CDR1 and CDR2 from the germline V gene are SNHLY and FYNNEI. Between the trimmed V and J ends, which lost 7 bases and 2 bases, there was a span of 14 bases. This chain's CDR3 is CASKSSGSNTGELFF. In nucleotides, the CDR3 is TGTGCCAGCAAGAGCAGCGGGTCAAACACCGGGGAGCTGTTTTTT.

This clone was observed a handful of times. V gene TRBV5-4 combines with J gene TRBJ2-2; 13 nucleotides line up with TRBD2. The V gene end was trimmed by 4 bases and the J gene end by 5 bases; junction bases not matched to a gene: 2. Germline lookup yields CDR1 SGHNT and CDR2 YYREEE (reference sequence). This CDR3 is built from 15 residues. For the CDR3, the DNA is TGTGCCAGCAGCATGGGACTAGCGGGAACCGGGGAGCTGTTTTTT. Its translation: CASSMGLAGTGELFF.